These T cell receptor beta chains were read from a single sample in a study of circulating CD8 cells and anti-PD-1 response in melanoma. TCRdb fed the reads into MiXCR, producing one record per CDR3 protein. This sample has 550 to 600 distinct CDR3 sequences, with roughly 6.2% found just once. Sequenced material: CD8+ T cells from PBMCs, taken at baseline or after one month of anti-PD-1 therapy (not recorded which). Source of these receptors: a human donor with melanoma. The CDR3 runs from the conserved cysteine through the conserved F or W. D genes are given only for firm matches. Not all rows give a size; the values are once, few, many and, for expanded clones, a class.

d_gene: TRBD1
abundance: medium-sized
v_gene: TRBV19
j_gene: TRBJ2-2
CDR3aa: CATDNPGTGRTGELFF
CDR3nt: TGTGCCACCGACAACCCCGGGACAGGAAGGACCGGGGAGCTGTTTTTT

d_gene: TRBD1
abundance: medium-sized
v_gene: TRBV19
j_gene: TRBJ2-7
CDR3aa: CASSLRTGLSYEQYF
CDR3nt: TGTGCCAGTAGTCTCCGGACAGGTCTCTCCTACGAGCAGTACTTC

d_gene: .
abundance: large
v_gene: TRBV7-8
j_gene: TRBJ1-6
CDR3aa: CASSSGDSPLHF
CDR3nt: TGTGCCAGCAGCTCCGGGGATTCACCCCTCCACTTT

d_gene: .
abundance: medium-sized
v_gene: TRBV19
j_gene: TRBJ2-2
CDR3aa: CASSISGTGELFF
CDR3nt: TGTGCCAGCAGCATCTCGGGCACCGGGGAGCTGTTTTTT

d_gene: .
abundance: large
v_gene: TRBV19
j_gene: TRBJ2-7
CDR3aa: CASTADVLSEQYF
CDR3nt: TGTGCCAGTACCGCTGACGTACTCAGCGAGCAGTACTTC

d_gene: .
abundance: large
v_gene: TRBV29-1
j_gene: TRBJ2-1
CDR3aa: CSSRIWNNEQFF
CDR3nt: TGCAGCTCCCGGATTTGGAACAATGAGCAGTTCTTC

d_gene: TRBD1
abundance: large
v_gene: TRBV29-1
j_gene: TRBJ2-1
CDR3aa: CSVATKQGASYNEQFF
CDR3nt: TGCAGCGTTGCGACCAAACAGGGGGCATCCTACAATGAGCAGTTCTTC

d_gene: .
abundance: medium-sized
v_gene: TRBV7-2
j_gene: TRBJ2-7
CDR3aa: CASSSTAPTYEQYF
CDR3nt: TGTGCCAGCAGCTCTACAGCGCCCACCTACGAGCAGTACTTC

d_gene: .
abundance: large
v_gene: TRBV4-3
j_gene: TRBJ2-5
CDR3aa: CASSQDSGHRETQYF
CDR3nt: TGCGCCAGCAGCCAAGATAGTGGGCATCGAGAGACCCAGTACTTC

d_gene: .
abundance: medium-sized
v_gene: TRBV14
j_gene: TRBJ2-2
CDR3aa: CASSLRGTNTGELFF
CDR3nt: TGTGCCAGCAGCCTCAGGGGTACGAACACCGGGGAGCTGTTTTTT

d_gene: .
abundance: medium-sized
v_gene: TRBV4-3
j_gene: TRBJ1-2
CDR3aa: CASSQGARGYGHTF
CDR3nt: TGCGCCAGCAGCCAAGGGGCCAGAGGCTATGGCCACACCTTC

d_gene: TRBD2
abundance: medium-sized
v_gene: TRBV3-1
j_gene: TRBJ2-7
CDR3aa: CASSVAGTYEQYF
CDR3nt: TGTGCCAGCAGCGTAGCGGGGACGTACGAGCAGTACTTC

d_gene: .
abundance: large
v_gene: TRBV7-3
j_gene: TRBJ2-7
CDR3aa: CASGDNYEQYF
CDR3nt: TGTGCCAGCGGTGATAACTACGAGCAGTACTTC

d_gene: .
abundance: few
v_gene: TRBV30
j_gene: TRBJ2-7
CDR3aa: CAWSVLGAEQYF
CDR3nt: TGTGCCTGGAGTGTATTAGGGGCCGAGCAGTACTTC

d_gene: .
abundance: large
v_gene: TRBV19
j_gene: TRBJ2-1
CDR3aa: CASSIRTQNNEQFF
CDR3nt: TGTGCCAGTAGTATACGTACACAGAACAATGAGCAGTTCTTC

d_gene: .
abundance: large
v_gene: TRBV29-1
j_gene: TRBJ2-1
CDR3aa: CSVFGTYPNEQFF
CDR3nt: TGCAGCGTTTTTGGGACCTACCCCAATGAGCAGTTCTTC

d_gene: .
abundance: medium-sized
v_gene: TRBV19
j_gene: TRBJ2-1
CDR3aa: CASSTGGSYNEQFF
CDR3nt: TGTGCCAGTAGTACCGGGGGCTCCTACAATGAGCAGTTCTTC

d_gene: .
abundance: large
v_gene: TRBV7-2
j_gene: TRBJ2-7
CDR3aa: CASSLPETSYEQYF
CDR3nt: TGTGCCAGCAGCTTACCAGAGACATCCTACGAGCAGTACTTC

d_gene: .
abundance: .
v_gene: TRBV19
j_gene: TRBJ2-1
CDR3aa: CASSILWQQQFF
CDR3nt: TGTGCCAGTAGTATTCTCTGGCAGCAGCAGTTCTTC

d_gene: .
abundance: medium-sized
v_gene: TRBV19
j_gene: TRBJ2-1
CDR3aa: CASSLGDEQFF
CDR3nt: TGTGCCAGTAGTCTCGGGGATGAGCAGTTCTTC

d_gene: .
abundance: large
v_gene: TRBV19
j_gene: TRBJ1-1
CDR3aa: CASSQWGAGTEAFF
CDR3nt: TGTGCCAGTAGCCAATGGGGGGCCGGCACTGAAGCTTTCTTT

d_gene: .
abundance: large
v_gene: TRBV12-5
j_gene: TRBJ2-7
CDR3aa: CASGPSGSYEQYF
CDR3nt: TGTGCTAGTGGTCCGAGCGGATCCTACGAGCAGTACTTC

d_gene: TRBD1
abundance: large
v_gene: TRBV29-1
j_gene: TRBJ1-2
CDR3aa: CSAQGENYGYTF
CDR3nt: TGCAGCGCCCAGGGGGAGAACTATGGCTACACCTTC

d_gene: .
abundance: large
v_gene: TRBV28
j_gene: TRBJ2-2
CDR3aa: CASSFGTGELFF
CDR3nt: TGTGCCAGCAGTTTCGGCACCGGGGAGCTGTTTTTT

d_gene: TRBD1
abundance: medium-sized
v_gene: TRBV5-5
j_gene: TRBJ2-1
CDR3aa: CASSLHRDRALNNEQFF
CDR3nt: TGTGCCAGCAGCCTCCACCGGGACAGGGCTTTGAACAATGAGCAGTTCTTC

d_gene: .
abundance: large
v_gene: TRBV6-5
j_gene: TRBJ2-1
CDR3aa: CASSPVANYRNEQFF
CDR3nt: TGTGCCAGCAGTCCCGTAGCGAACTATAGAAATGAGCAGTTCTTC

d_gene: TRBD1
abundance: large
v_gene: TRBV29-1
j_gene: TRBJ2-6
CDR3aa: CSATGTASSGANVLTF
CDR3nt: TGCAGCGCCACAGGGACAGCGAGCTCTGGGGCCAACGTCCTGACTTTC

d_gene: .
abundance: large
v_gene: TRBV5-4
j_gene: TRBJ2-2
CDR3aa: CASSSGLTNTGELFF
CDR3nt: TGTGCCAGCAGCTCCGGACTAACGAACACCGGGGAGCTGTTTTTT

d_gene: .
abundance: large
v_gene: TRBV7-9
j_gene: TRBJ2-4
CDR3aa: CASSLAGDRGIQYF
CDR3nt: TGTGCCAGCAGCTTAGCTGGGGACCGAGGCATTCAGTACTTC

d_gene: .
abundance: large
v_gene: TRBV27
j_gene: TRBJ2-5
CDR3aa: CASSPVGETQYF
CDR3nt: TGTGCCAGCAGTCCCGTGGGGGAGACCCAGTACTTC

d_gene: .
abundance: large
v_gene: TRBV7-3
j_gene: TRBJ2-3
CDR3aa: CASSLTGGTDTQYF
CDR3nt: TGTGCCAGCAGCTTAACGGGGGGCACAGATACGCAGTATTTT

d_gene: .
abundance: .
v_gene: TRBV19
j_gene: TRBJ2-5
CDR3aa: CASSIDGIFLYF
CDR3nt: TGTGCCAGTAGTATCGACGGCATCTTCCTGTACTTC

d_gene: TRBD1
abundance: large
v_gene: TRBV7-9
j_gene: TRBJ2-7
CDR3aa: CASRSGQGGEQYF
CDR3nt: TGTGCCAGCAGAAGCGGACAGGGCGGGGAGCAGTACTTC